These 20 T cell receptor beta chains were all obtained from the same sample, sequenced in a study of blood T cell repertoires in COVID-19. Profiled with immunoSEQ multiplex PCR; TCRdb holds only in-frame clones, not every one. The data contain roughly 230,000 clones, about 85% of them singletons. The sample consisted of PBMCs or T cells enriched from blood (not recorded which). These receptors all stem from a woman in her forties or fifties who had been exposed to COVID-19.

The CDR3 sequence: CASSLSFANVLTF. The CDR3 nucleotides are TGTGCCAGCAGTTTATCCTTTGCCAACGTCCTGACTTTC. The chain recombines TRBV27 with TRBJ2-6, with D hard to call. This CDR3 spans 13 amino acids. Germline V gene data show CDR1 as MNHEY and CDR2 as SMNVEV (reference sequence). Trimming pared 0 bases from V and 7 bases from J, leaving 4 bases between.

The CDR3 protein is CASSRPKTGGGETQYF. The CDR3 DNA follows: TGTGCCAGCAGCCGTCCCAAAACAGGGGGCGGGGAGACCCAGTACTTC. The V gene is TRBV5-4, the J gene TRBJ2-5; 9 bases line up with TRBD1. V lost 4 bases to trimming and J lost 5 bases; unmatched junction nucleotides: 12. Per the germline V gene, CDR1 is SGHNT and CDR2 is YYREEE (reference sequence). This CDR3 has 16 residues. Complete variable domain (other parts from reference TRBV5-4 and TRBJ2-5): ETGVTQSPTHLIKTRGQQVTLRCSSQSGHNTVSWYQQALGQGPQFIFQYYREEENGRGNFPPRFSGLQFPNYSSELNVNALELDDSALYLCASSRPKTGGGETQYFGPGTRLLVL.

The rearrangement uses TRBV7-4 and TRBJ1-1; D is perhaps TRBD1 (5 bases). Germline CDR1 is SGHVT and CDR2 is SQSDAQ. V lost 6 bases and J 1 base, leaving 18 bases between the germline ends. This CDR3 spans 16 amino acids. CDR3 in amino acids: CASSPGGGAGNTEAFF. Here the CDR3 DNA reads TGTGCCAGCAGTCCGGGAGGAGGGGCGGGGAACACTGAAGCTTTCTTT.

This clone was seen a few times. V gene TRBV23-1 combines with J gene TRBJ1-2, with a possible D match to TRBD1 (5 bases). TRBV23-1 is known as an ORF, though its function is uncertain. This CDR3 spans 14 amino acids. Trimming cost V 8 bases and J 4 bases, with 17 bases left between them. For the CDR3, the DNA is TGCGCCAGCGTAACTTACAGGTTCCCCTATGGCTACACCTTC. Translating gives CASVTYRFPYGYTF.

The rearrangement uses TRBV7-6 and TRBJ1-3; D is undetermined. The length of the CDR3 is 15 residues. Trimming removed 3 bases from V and 4 bases from J, with 13 bases in between. Germline values: CDR1 SGHVS, CDR2 FNYEAQ. The DNA for the CDR3 is TGTGCCAGCAGCTTGGACTGGAATTCGGGAAACACCATATATTTT. It encodes CASSLDWNSGNTIYF.

This rearrangement joins TRBV6-6 to TRBJ1-2; a weak D match, TRBD1 (5 bases). Germline values: CDR1 MNHNY, CDR2 SVGAGI (reference sequence). V lost 5 bases and J lost 2, with 12 bases in between. The CDR3 is made up of 14 amino acids. CDR3 amino acids: CASSPFRGNYGYTF. For the CDR3, the DNA is TGTGCCAGCAGTCCCTTTCGGGGGAACTATGGCTACACCTTC.

The gene calls are TRBV18 and TRBJ2-3; 10 nucleotides match TRBD1. Germline CDR1 is KGHSH and CDR2 is LQKENI. CDR3 size: 17 residues. The J segment lost 4 bases and the V segment lost 6 bases, leaving 13 bases of the junction unmatched. DNA of the CDR3: TGTGCCAGCTCTCACTTCCCCCGGGACAGGGGCCCAGATACGCAGTATTTT. Translating it yields CASSHFPRDRGPDTQYF.

The chain recombines TRBV5-6 with TRBJ2-2; TRBD1 agrees at 8 bases. The V gene end was trimmed by 0 bases and the J gene end by 2 bases; junction bases not matched to a gene: 3. The CDR3 runs to 16 residues. The germline CDR1 and CDR2 sequences are SGHDT and YYEEEE. As DNA, the CDR3 is TGTGCCAGCAGCTTGGCAGGGGGCGATAACACCGGGGAGCTGTTTTTT. This sequence encodes CASSLAGGDNTGELFF. The complete variable domain, with remaining parts taken from reference TRBV5-6 and TRBJ2-2, reads DAGVTQSPTHLIKTRGQQVTLRCSPKSGHDTVSWYQQALGQGPQFIFQYYEEEERQRGNFPDRFSGHQFPNYSSELNVNALLLGDSALYLCASSLAGGDNTGELFFGEGSRLTVL.

This rearrangement joins TRBV19 to TRBJ1-5, with TRBD1 identical over 10 bases. Germline assignment: CDR1 LNHDA and CDR2 SQIVND (reference sequence). Trimming took 11 bases from V and 8 from J; bases not matched to a gene: 9. CDR3 size: 13 residues. This chain's CDR3 is CAGGDRGIKPQHF. The DNA of the CDR3 is TGTGCCGGGGGGGACAGGGGCATTAAGCCCCAGCATTTT.

The genes are TRBV5-1 and TRBJ1-2, with TRBD1 matching 11 bases. Germline V lookup: CDR1 SGHRS, CDR2 YFSETQ. V trimming: 0 bases; J trimming: 2 bases; junction bases outside the gene matches: 6. The CDR3 is 17 residues long. The CDR3 DNA reads as TGCGCCAGCAGCTTGGTTGGGACAGGGGGTTTCAACTATGGCTACACCTTC. Protein sequence: CASSLVGTGGFNYGYTF.

This chain uses TRBV7-9 with TRBJ2-3, with D maybe TRBD2 (7 bases). Germline V CDR1 and CDR2: SEHNR, FQNEAQ (reference sequence). Trimming removed 11 bases from V and 4 bases from J, with 13 bases in between. The CDR3 is 12 residues long. This CDR3 is CASRGAPDTQYF. DNA of the CDR3: TGTGCCTCACGGGGGGCCCCAGATACGCAGTATTTT.

This chain uses TRBV27 with TRBJ2-7, with TRBD1 identical over 11 bases. V shed 6 bases, J shed 3 bases, and the junction held 10 bases outside the gene matches. The CDR3 covers 16 residues. Germline V gene data show CDR1 as MNHEY and CDR2 as SMNVEV (reference sequence). CDR3 bases: TGTGCCAGCAGAACCATCCGGGACAGGGGGGACTACGAGCAGTACTTC. Its translation: CASRTIRDRGDYEQYF.

This clone was observed a single time. The V gene is TRBV5-1, the J gene TRBJ1-1; D uncertain. The CDR3 spans 15 residues. The ends were cut back, 2 bases at V and 5 bases at J, with 16 bases in the middle. Looked up from germline, CDR1 is SGHRS and CDR2 is YFSETQ. CDR3 loop: CASSFYSFQETEAFF. CDR3 DNA: TGCGCCAGCAGCTTTTACTCTTTCCAGGAAACTGAAGCTTTCTTT.

The genes are TRBV6-6 and TRBJ1-2; 11 bases are shared with TRBD1. V gave up 6 bases and J gave up 4 bases; unmatched junction bases: 7. The germline CDR1 and CDR2 sequences are MNHNY and SVGAGI (reference sequence). This CDR3 contains 15 residues. CDR3 in DNA: TGTGCCAGCAGGTCGGGACAGGGGGTCTCCTATGGCTACACCTTC. Amino acids: CASRSGQGVSYGYTF.

J is TRBJ1-1 and V is TRBV11-3; D uncertain. This CDR3 region has 12 residues. V lost 5 bases and J 5 bases, leaving 9 bases between the germline ends. Germline V CDR1 and CDR2: SGHNT, YENEEA. Here the CDR3 DNA reads TGTGCCAGCAGCGAGGGCGATACTGAAGCTTTCTTT. This translates into CASSEGDTEAFF. The entire variable domain, with the rest obtained from reference TRBV11-3 and TRBJ1-1, is as follows: EAGVVQSPRYKIIEKKQPVAFWCNPISGHNTLYWYLQNLGQGPELLIRYENEEAVDDSQLPKDRFSAERLKGVDSTLKIQPAELGDSAVYLCASSEGDTEAFFGQGTRLTVV.

The genes are TRBV5-5 and TRBJ2-2; 7 bases agree with TRBD1. The CDR3 has 15 amino acids. Germline assignment: CDR1 SGHKS and CDR2 YYEKEE (reference sequence). V gave up 4 bases and J gave up 1 base; unmatched junction bases: 4. CDR3 amino acids: CASSVGTVNTGELFF. In DNA form, the CDR3 reads TGTGCCAGCAGCGTAGGGACAGTGAACACCGGGGAGCTGTTTTTT.

V is TRBV2 and J is TRBJ2-1, with D perhaps matching TRBD2 (5 bases). The CDR3 extends over 15 amino acids. Per the germline V gene, CDR1 is SNHLY and CDR2 is FYNNEI. The germline V and J ends were trimmed by 1 base and 0 bases, with 7 bases remaining between them. This CDR3 reads CASSEDGSSYNEQFF. The CDR3 DNA is TGTGCCAGCAGTGAAGATGGGAGCTCCTACAATGAGCAGTTCTTC.

The genes are TRBV24-1 and TRBJ1-2; D ambiguous. V lost 12 bases to trimming and J lost 0 bases, with 10 bases between them. Per germline, CDR1 KGHDR and CDR2 SFDVKD. The CDR3 spans 12 residues. The CDR3 sequence is CAALLANYGYTF. For the CDR3, the DNA is TGTGCCGCGCTTCTAGCTAACTATGGCTACACCTTC.

The genes are TRBV27 and TRBJ1-5; TRBD1 aligns across 8 bases. Unmatched junction bases numbered 6, after V lost 3 bases and J lost 5 bases. Germline V gene sequence: CDR1 MNHEY, CDR2 SMNVEV (reference sequence). This CDR3 is 15 amino acids long. The CDR3 DNA follows: TGTGCCAGCAGTTTGGATGGACAGGGCCATCAGCCCCAGCATTTT. Encoded protein: CASSLDGQGHQPQHF.

The CDR3 sequence is CASSFGQAVNTEAFF. The CDR3 DNA reads as TGTGCCAGCAGCTTTGGACAGGCTGTGAACACTGAAGCTTTCTTT. The V call is TRBV11-2, the J call TRBJ1-1; 7 bases map to TRBD1. The germline V gene encodes CDR1 SGHAT and CDR2 FQNNGV. With V trimmed by 3 bases and J by 0 bases, 4 bases remained unmatched. The CDR3 runs 15 residues.